The 4 T cell receptor beta chains below were found in one sample sequenced in a study of T cell repertoires in cytomegalovirus infection. Each CDR3 protein gets one entry after TCRdb re-called the reads with MiXCR. The table has under 850,000 distinct CDR3 sequences, approximately 40% seen once. The sample taken for sequencing was PBMCs. The origin of the receptors is a human donor in good health (CMV status not recorded). Some clones in this sample may be carry-over from other donors' samples.

This clonotype came up a few times. This chain links TRBV27 with TRBJ2-3; 9 bases are shared with TRBD2. CDR1 and CDR2 (germline): MNHEY, SMNVEV (reference sequence). The V segment lost 5 bases and the J segment 3 bases; nucleotides outside the gene matches: 12. The CDR3 totals 17 residues. CDR3 in amino acids: CASSPTTQRGVTDTQYF. For the CDR3, the DNA is TGTGCCAGCAGTCCAACAACGCAGCGGGGGGTGACAGATACGCAGTATTTT.

This clonotype was detected only a few times. The CDR3 reads CATSLGGAQYF. The CDR3 bases are TGTGCCACCAGCCTAGGTGGCGCGCAGTATTTT. The chain recombines TRBV15 with TRBJ2-3; D gene unclear. This CDR3 has 11 residues. V shed 5 bases and J shed 10 bases, with 10 bases lying between them. CDR1 is LNHNV, CDR2 YYDKDF, per germline (reference sequence).

The chain uses TRBV28 and TRBJ1-5; 7 bases map to TRBD1. CDR1 MDHEN and CDR2 SYDVKM come from the germline V gene. V dropped 2 bases and J dropped 3; count of bases not matched to a gene: 4. The CDR3 sequence is 15 residues long. CDR3 bases: TGTGCCAGCAGTTTACCGGGACAGTTCAATCAGCCCCAGCATTTT. It yields the protein CASSLPGQFNQPQHF.

The chain recombines TRBV11-2 with TRBJ1-1; 10 bases align to TRBD1. With 4 bases clipped from V and 4 bases from J, the junction kept 9 bases outside the gene matches. This CDR3 has 16 amino acids. The germline V gene has CDR1 SGHAT and CDR2 FQNNGV. The CDR3 bases are TGTGCCAGCAGCTCCGACAGGGGGCCTTATGGCACTGAAGCTTTCTTT. This translates into CASSSDRGPYGTEAFF.